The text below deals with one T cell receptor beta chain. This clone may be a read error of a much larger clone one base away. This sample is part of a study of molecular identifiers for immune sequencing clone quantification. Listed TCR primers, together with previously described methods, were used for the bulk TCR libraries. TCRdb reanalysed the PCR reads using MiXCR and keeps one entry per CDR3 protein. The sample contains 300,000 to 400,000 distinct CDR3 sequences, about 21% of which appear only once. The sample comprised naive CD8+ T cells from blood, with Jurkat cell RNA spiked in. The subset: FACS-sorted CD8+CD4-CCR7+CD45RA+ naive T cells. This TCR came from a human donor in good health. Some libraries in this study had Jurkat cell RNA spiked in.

CDR3 amino acids: CASSPGRSRSSYNGQFF. The CDR3 DNA sequence: TGTGCCAGCAGCCCAGGTCGCTCGCGGAGCTCCTACAATGGGCAGTTCTTC. The chain joins TRBV4-2 to TRBJ2-1; no firm D call. The CDR3 covers 17 residues. CDR1 LGHNA and CDR2 YNFKEQ come from the germline V gene.